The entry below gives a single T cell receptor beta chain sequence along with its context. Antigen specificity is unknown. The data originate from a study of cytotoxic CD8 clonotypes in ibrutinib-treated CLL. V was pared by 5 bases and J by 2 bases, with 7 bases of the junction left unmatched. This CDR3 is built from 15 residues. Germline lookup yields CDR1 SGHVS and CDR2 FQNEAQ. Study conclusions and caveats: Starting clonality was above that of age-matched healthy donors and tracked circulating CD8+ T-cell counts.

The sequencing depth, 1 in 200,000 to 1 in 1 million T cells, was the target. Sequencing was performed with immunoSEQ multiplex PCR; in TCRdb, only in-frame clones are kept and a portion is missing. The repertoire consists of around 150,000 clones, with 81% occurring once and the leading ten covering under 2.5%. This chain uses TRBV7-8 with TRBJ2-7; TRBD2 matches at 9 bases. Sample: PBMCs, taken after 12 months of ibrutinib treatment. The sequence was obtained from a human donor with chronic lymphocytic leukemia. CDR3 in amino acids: CASSPLSGSTYEQYF. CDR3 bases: TGTGCCAGCAGCCCCCTTAGCGGGAGCACCTACGAGCAGTACTTC. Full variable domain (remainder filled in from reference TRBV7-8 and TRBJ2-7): GAGVSQSPRYKVAKRGQDVALRCDPISGHVSLFWYQQALGQGPEFLTYFQNEAQLDKSGLPSDRFFAERPEGSVSTLKIQRTQQEDSAVYLCASSPLSGSTYEQYFGPGTRLTVT.